The T cell receptor (beta chain) described here comes from a study of T-cell memory formation after mild COVID-19. TCRdb independently ran MiXCR on the 5' RACE reads; one entry per CDR3 protein. The sample lists 300,000 to 400,000 distinct CDR3 sequences, more than 15% seen once, with about a fifth in the top ten. From germline, CDR1 is SGHTA and CDR2 FQGNSA. This CDR3 has 17 amino acids. V lost 5 bases to trimming and J lost 2 bases, with 18 bases between them. This clonotype turned up a few times. This receptor was taken from a man younger than 35 who had mild COVID-19 (a few samples of this study predate the infection). Cell type and time point are not known. The V call is TRBV7-2, the J call TRBJ2-2, with D possibly matching TRBD1 (7 bases). The specimen sequenced was PBMCs or a T cell subset sorted from them (not recorded which). CDR3 in DNA: TGTGCCAGCAGCCCCCCGTCGGGGGACAGAAACACCGGGGAGCTGTTTTTT. As protein: CASSPPSGDRNTGELFF.